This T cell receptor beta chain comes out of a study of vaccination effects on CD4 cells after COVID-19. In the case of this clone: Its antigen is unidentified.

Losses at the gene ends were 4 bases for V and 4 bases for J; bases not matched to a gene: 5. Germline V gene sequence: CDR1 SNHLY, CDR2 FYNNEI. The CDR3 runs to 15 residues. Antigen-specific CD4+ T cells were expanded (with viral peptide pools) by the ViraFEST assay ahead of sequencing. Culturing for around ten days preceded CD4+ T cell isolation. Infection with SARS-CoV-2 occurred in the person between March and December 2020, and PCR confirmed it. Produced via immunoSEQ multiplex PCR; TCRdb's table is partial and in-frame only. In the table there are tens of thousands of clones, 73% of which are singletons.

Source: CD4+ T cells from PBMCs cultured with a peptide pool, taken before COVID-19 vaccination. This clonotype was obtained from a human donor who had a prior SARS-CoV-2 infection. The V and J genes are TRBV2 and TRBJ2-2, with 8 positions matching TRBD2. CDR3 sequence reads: CASSANGGGTGELFF. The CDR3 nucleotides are TGTGCCAGCAGTGCGAACGGGGGGGGCACCGGGGAGCTGTTTTTT.